This T cell receptor (beta chain) was identified during a study of cytomegalovirus exposure and HLA in healthy donors. Turning to the study itself: A data release that came early held around 85 million unique TCRs from HLA-typed donors. General study results and limits: Some V segments, including TRBV6-2 and TRBV6-3, were excluded as indistinguishable. Sequencing depth across donors, presence/absence analyses assumed, was roughly uniform. Productive status was seen about 87% or about 30% of the time for most TCR beta V segments in an earlier analysis.

As regards this clone: Antigen specificity is unknown.

Researchers ran the PCR with 60 Vbeta and 13 Jbeta primers. The data were produced by immunoSEQ multiplex PCR, yet TCRdb's version contains in-frame clones alone and is incomplete. The sample has 160,000 or so clones; around 77% are singletons. This CDR3 region has 14 residues. Germline V gives CDR1 MNHEY, CDR2 SMNVEV (reference sequence). The junction had 5 bases not matched to a gene; V was cut back by 3 bases and J by 8 bases. The rearrangement links TRBV27 to TRBJ1-4; the match to TRBD1 covers 8 bases. Source material: PBMCs. This receptor was taken from a man aged 55-75 years in good health and CMV-seronegative. The CDR3 DNA is TGTGCCAGCAGTTTCCTACAGGGGGGGGAAAAACTGTTTTTT. It is translated as CASSFLQGGEKLFF.